The clone carrying this TCR beta chain showed up many times. Its antigen is unknown. CDR3-region Arm-PCR and iRepertoire HTBI primers produced the TCR beta libraries. TCRdb reanalysed the multiplex PCR reads using MiXCR and keeps one entry per CDR3 protein. The sample shows around 340,000 distinct CDR3 sequences, about 20% of them seen only once. Time point noted: persistent/refractory GD, antithyroid drugs over 5 years with positive TRAb. Scientists built the TCR library using RNA that was extracted from PBMCs. The data derive from a study of regulatory T cells in long-lasting Graves disease. Whole-study findings and limits: Newly diagnosed Graves' patients had higher TCR diversity than persistent ones. New patients shared fewer public clonotypes (approximately 1,000) than persistent patients did (around 3,000).

V was clipped by 3 bases and J by 3 bases; unmatched bases: 7. The CDR3 is made up of 15 amino acids. CDR1 is SGHNT and CDR2 is YYREEE in the germline V gene (reference sequence). The source of this sequence is a female donor with Graves disease. Sequenced here: peripheral blood mononuclear cells (PBMCs), sampled when the disease was refractory, from a patient treated with antithyroid drugs. V gene TRBV5-4 combines with J gene TRBJ1-2; 8 bases fit TRBD1. CDR3 sequence: CASSWGTGEYYGYTF. CDR3 DNA: TGTGCCAGCAGCTGGGGGACAGGAGAATACTATGGCTACACCTTC.